These 28 T cell receptor beta chains came from one sample sequenced in a study of CD8 T cells in ankylosing spondylitis. TCRdb analysed the 5' RACE reads with MiXCR anew, one entry per CDR3 protein. The data show over 110,000 distinct CDR3 sequences, roughly 8.8% seen once. The sample taken for sequencing was synovial fluid, either unsorted or a sorted T cell fraction (not recorded which). Receptor source: a male donor with ankylosing spondylitis.

This clonotype was seen at least ten times. This chain links TRBV28 with TRBJ1-1; TRBD1 might be the D (5 bases). The V end lost 5 bases, the J end lost 6 bases, and 13 bases lay between the germline ends. Per the germline V gene, CDR1 is MDHEN and CDR2 is SYDVKM. There are 13 residues in the CDR3. For the CDR3, the DNA is TGTGCCAGCAGTATAAAAGGGGCAGCTGAAGCTTTCTTT. Its translation: CASSIKGAAEAFF.

This clonotype was picked up many times. V gene TRBV20-1 combines with J gene TRBJ2-7, with D possibly being TRBD2 (6 bases). This CDR3 is built from 14 residues. The V gene lost 6 bases and the J gene lost 5 bases, with 20 bases spanning the gap. The germline CDR1 and CDR2 sequences are DFQATT and SNEGSKA (reference sequence). The CDR3: CSAPPRGSLDEQYF. The CDR3 bases are TGCAGTGCCCCCCCCCGGGGGAGTCTCGACGAGCAGTACTTC.

The chain has TRBV7-3 and TRBJ2-5; 9 bases match TRBD2. From germline, CDR1 is SGHTA and CDR2 FQGTGA. The trim removed 8 bases at V and 5 bases at J, leaving 6 bases unmatched. The CDR3 is 13 amino acids. The CDR3 protein is CASQRGVGETQYF. The CDR3 DNA follows: TGTGCCAGCCAGCGGGGGGTTGGGGAGACCCAGTACTTC.

This clonotype was counted between two and nine times. For the CDR3, the DNA is TGTGCCAGCAGCGTAGACATCCTGAACACTGAAGCTTTCTTT. Protein sequence: CASSVDILNTEAFF. The rearrangement links TRBV9 to TRBJ1-1; D gene unclear. Trimming took 0 bases from V and 0 from J, leaving 6 bases between them. The CDR3 extends over 14 amino acids. Germline CDR1 SGDLS, CDR2 YYNGEE.

This clonotype appeared many times. The chain has TRBV7-2 and TRBJ1-2, with unresolved D. Germline V lookup: CDR1 SGHTA, CDR2 FQGNSA. Trimming removed 0 bases from V and 3 bases from J, with 8 bases in between. The CDR3 loop spans 14 amino acids. In nucleotides, the CDR3 is TGTGCCAGCAGCTTAGCTGGGAGTGACTATGGCTACACCTTC. Amino acid sequence: CASSLAGSDYGYTF.

This clonotype has ten or more counts. V usage is TRBV7-8 and J usage is TRBJ2-7, with TRBD1 identical over 8 bases. CDR3 size: 13 residues. Germline assignment: CDR1 SGHVS and CDR2 FQNEAQ. V lost 5 bases to trimming and J lost 6 bases; unmatched junction nucleotides: 6. CDR3 nucleotides: TGTGCCAGCAGCGCCCGGGACAGGAGCGAGCAGTACTTC. Translating gives CASSARDRSEQYF.

This clonotype has at least ten counts. This chain links TRBV3-1 with TRBJ1-5, with no clear D. Germline CDR1 is LGHDT and CDR2 is YNNKEL (reference sequence). This CDR3 spans 13 amino acids. V was clipped by 3 bases and J by 5 bases, with 8 bases between them. CDR3 protein: CASSQGLDQPQHF. The CDR3 coding sequence is TGTGCCAGCAGCCAGGGATTGGATCAGCCCCAGCATTTT.

Comment on this clonotype: Compared with germline, one end of the junction differs, possibly owing to a read error. V gene TRBV5-5 combines with J gene TRBJ2-5, with D possibly TRBD2 on 5 matching bases. This CDR3 has 13 residues. CDR1 and CDR2 from the germline V gene are SGHKS and YYEKEE (reference sequence). CDR3 nucleotides: TGTGCCATCAGCCCGGGGTTTATAGAGACCCAGTACTTC. It codes for CAISPGFIETQYF. The variable domain in full, completed from reference TRBV5-5 and TRBJ2-5, reads DAGVTQSPTHLIKTRGQQVTLRCSPISGHKSVSWYQQVLGQGPQFIFQYYEKEERGRGNFPDRFSARQFPNYSSELNVNALLLGDSALYLCAISPGFIETQYFGPGTRLLVL.

The chain recombines TRBV27 with TRBJ2-3; D unresolved. The germline gives CDR1 MNHEY, CDR2 SMNVEV (reference sequence). The germline V and J ends were trimmed by 2 bases and 1 base, with 16 bases remaining between them. The CDR3 has 17 residues. CDR3 residues: CASSLTVGSIGTDTQYF. The DNA for the CDR3 is TGTGCCAGCAGTTTAACCGTAGGATCGATTGGCACAGATACGCAGTATTTT.

The rearrangement joins TRBV6-2 or TRBV6-3 to TRBJ2-5, with 7 bases identical to TRBD2. Germline V gene data show CDR1 as MNHEY and CDR2 as SVGEGT. Trimming at V came to 3 bases and at J to 9 bases, leaving 7 bases not matched to a gene. The CDR3 sequence is 13 residues long. In DNA form, the CDR3 reads TGTGCCAGCAGTTATGCGGGAGTCGCGTCCCAGTACTTC. This translates into CASSYAGVASQYF.

The table lists this clonotype with many counts. The chain recombines TRBV7-2 with TRBJ2-7; the D is unclear. Germline lookup yields CDR1 SGHTA and CDR2 FQGNSA. CDR3 length equals 13 residues. Trimming took off 5 bases at V and 3 bases at J, with 11 bases between the two ends. CDR3 DNA: TGTGCCAGCAGCCCCCGGACCGACTACGAGCAGTACTTC. Its protein is CASSPRTDYEQYF. Using reference TRBV7-2 and TRBJ2-7 for the parts outside the CDR3, the full variable domain is GAGVSQSPSNKVTEKGKDVELRCDPISGHTALYWYRQSLGQGLEFLIYFQGNSAPDKSGLPSDRFSAERTGGSVSTLTIQRTQQEDSAVYLCASSPRTDYEQYFGPGTRLTVT.

This clonotype has a count of ten or more. The J gene is TRBJ2-7, the V gene TRBV10-2; 11 bases agree with TRBD2. Trimming took 6 bases from V and 4 from J; bases not matched to a gene: 5. Germline lookup yields CDR1 WSHSY and CDR2 SAAADI. This CDR3 has 14 amino acids. The CDR3 here is CASRWGLAAYEQYF. The CDR3 DNA is TGCGCCAGCAGATGGGGACTAGCGGCGTACGAGCAGTACTTC.

This clonotype occurred a few times. The chain uses TRBV30 and TRBJ2-7; 8 bases fit TRBD1. Trimming cost V 6 bases and J 3 bases; bases outside gene matches: 4. CDR3 length: 12 amino acids. Per germline, CDR1 GTSNPN and CDR2 SVGIG (reference sequence). The CDR3 reads CACGQGGYEQYF. The DNA of the CDR3 is TGTGCCTGTGGACAGGGTGGCTACGAGCAGTACTTC.

This clonotype was detected a few times. This rearrangement joins TRBV5-6 to TRBJ2-5; no reliable D call. Germline V gene sequence: CDR1 SGHDT, CDR2 YYEEEE. V was clipped by 0 bases and J by 5 bases, with 8 bases between them. This CDR3 spans 13 amino acids. The CDR3: CASSLVRSETQYF. CDR3 in DNA: TGTGCCAGCAGCTTGGTCCGTTCGGAGACCCAGTACTTC.

The chain combines TRBV7-9 with TRBJ2-7; no clear D gene. Germline CDR1 is SEHNR and CDR2 is FQNEAQ (reference sequence). The CDR3 sequence is 14 residues long. V shed 4 bases and J shed 7 bases, with 17 bases lying between them. CDR3 sequence (DNA): TGTGCCAGCAGCTCTTCGTGGACCCTCGGGGAGCAGTACTTC. This translates into CASSSSWTLGEQYF.

The J gene is TRBJ1-4, the V gene TRBV4-3; D is possibly TRBD1 (5 bases). The germline gives CDR1 LGHNA, CDR2 YSLEER. Trimming took 3 bases from V and 2 from J, leaving 13 bases between them. CDR3 length: 16 amino acids. In nucleotides, the CDR3 is TGCGCCAGCAGCCACGCCCGGACAAGGACTAATGAAAAACTGTTTTTT. This gives the protein CASSHARTRTNEKLFF.

Many counts were recorded for this clonotype. The gene calls are TRBV20-1 and TRBJ2-2, with D perhaps matching TRBD1 or TRBD2 (5 bases each). V lost 1 base to trimming and J lost 1 base, with 10 bases between them. Germline CDR1 reads DFQATT; CDR2 reads SNEGSKA (reference sequence). CDR3 length equals 15 residues. The CDR3 DNA is TGCAGTGCTAGAGTTGGGGGAATGAACACCGGGGAGCTGTTTTTT. Protein: CSARVGGMNTGELFF.

This clonotype was seen repeatedly, ten times or more. The chain joins TRBV6-2 or TRBV6-3 to TRBJ2-5; 9 nucleotides line up with TRBD2. The CDR3 runs to 14 residues. Germline CDR1 MNHEY, CDR2 SVGEGT. J gave up 2 bases and V 6 bases, and 4 bases lay outside the gene matches. CDR3 nucleotide sequence: TGTGCCAGCAGCCGGACTAGCGTGCAAGAGACCCAGTACTTC. Its protein product is CASSRTSVQETQYF.

The rearrangement joins TRBV9 to TRBJ2-7; the D gene is possibly TRBD1 (5 bases). The CDR3 spans 14 residues. The germline V gene has CDR1 SGDLS and CDR2 YYNGEE. V lost 4 bases and J lost 2, with 13 bases in between. CDR3 in DNA: TGTGCCAGCAGCCCAGGGAACCCACCCTACGAGCAGTACTTC. Translation: CASSPGNPPYEQYF.

This clonotype was detected only a few times. J is TRBJ2-4 and V is TRBV18, with D unclear. V was pared by 6 bases and J by 8 bases, with 17 bases between. This CDR3 has 14 residues. Germline V gene data show CDR1 as KGHSH and CDR2 as LQKENI. For the CDR3, the DNA is TGTGCCAGCTCCCCTATGGGCTATTTGGACATTCAGTACTTC. Protein sequence: CASSPMGYLDIQYF.

Ten or more counts support this clonotype. The V call is TRBV9, the J call TRBJ1-2; possible D gene TRBD1, 5 bases. Germline CDR1 reads SGDLS; CDR2 reads YYNGEE. The CDR3 loop spans 15 amino acids. Between the trimmed V and J ends, which lost 0 bases and 2 bases, there was a span of 11 bases. In nucleotides, the CDR3 is TGTGCCAGCAGCGTAGGGAGGCGGGGGAACTATGGCTACACCTTC. It yields the protein CASSVGRRGNYGYTF. The full variable domain, rest sourced from reference TRBV9 and TRBJ1-2, is DSGVTQTPKHLITATGQRVTLRCSPRSGDLSVYWYQQSLDQGLQFLIQYYNGEERAKGNILERFSAQQFPDLHSELNLSSLELGDSALYFCASSVGRRGNYGYTFGSGTRLTVV.

In its sample, this clonotype was seen a few times. The rearrangement joins TRBV24-1 to TRBJ1-2, with TRBD1 matching 8 bases. The CDR3 consists of 13 residues. Germline CDR1 reads KGHDR; CDR2 reads SFDVKD. V dropped 5 bases and J dropped 8; count of bases not matched to a gene: 6. This chain's CDR3 is CATSADRVGGYTF. The CDR3 DNA follows: TGTGCCACCAGTGCGGACAGGGTCGGGGGCTACACCTTC.

This clonotype was recorded at least ten times. The gene calls are TRBV2 and TRBJ1-5, with unresolved D. Germline CDR1 SNHLY, CDR2 FYNNEI. This CDR3 has 15 residues. Trimming took 6 bases from V and 0 from J, leaving 12 bases between them. CDR3 nucleotides: TGTGCCAGCAGCCTTTATAACCTTAGCAATCAGCCCCAGCATTTT. This encodes CASSLYNLSNQPQHF.

This clonotype showed up many times. The rearrangement links TRBV7-2 to TRBJ2-7; 7 bases line up with TRBD1. Germline V gene lookup returns CDR1 SGHTA and CDR2 FQGNSA. The CDR3 contains 16 residues. J gave up 1 base and V 1 base, and 7 bases lay outside the gene matches. The DNA for the CDR3 is TGTGCCAGCAGCTTAGTCGGGACAGCAGCTTCCTACGAGCAGTACTTC. This sequence encodes CASSLVGTAASYEQYF.

This clonotype was detected many times. The V call is TRBV27, the J call TRBJ1-6, with 8 bases aligning to TRBD1. V shed 4 bases and J 7 bases; nucleotides not matched to a gene: 6. The CDR3 spans 15 residues. CDR1 is MNHEY, CDR2 SMNVEV, per germline (reference sequence). The CDR3 DNA reads TGTGCCAGCAGTTCTCCGGGACAGGCGAATTCACCCCTCCACTTT. Amino acids: CASSSPGQANSPLHF.

This rearrangement joins TRBV20-1 to TRBJ2-1; a weak D match, TRBD2 (6 bases). Trimming pared 6 bases from V and 8 bases from J, leaving 26 bases between. CDR3 size: 16 residues. Germline-derived CDR1 and CDR2 are DFQATT and SNEGSKA (reference sequence). CDR3 residues: CSATTPARGNSDEQFF. In DNA, the CDR3 is TGCAGTGCCACCACCCCGGCGCGCGGGAATAGCGATGAGCAGTTCTTC.

CDR3 in amino acids: CASSFWGANEKLFF. As DNA, the CDR3 is TGTGCCAGCAGTTTCTGGGGGGCTAATGAAAAACTGTTTTTT. The chain carries TRBV12-3 or TRBV12-4 and TRBJ1-4, with D possibly matching TRBD1 (5 bases). Trimming took off 3 bases at V and 3 bases at J, with 8 bases between the two ends. The CDR3 has 14 residues.

This clonotype was recorded a few times. CDR3 loop: CATSDYYEQYF. The CDR3 region has the DNA TGTGCCACCAGTGATTATTACGAGCAGTACTTC. V usage is TRBV24-1 and J usage is TRBJ2-7; D ambiguous. This CDR3 contains 11 residues. V was cut by 2 bases and J by 4 bases, with 2 bases left in between. Germline V gives CDR1 KGHDR, CDR2 SFDVKD.